The next 13 T cell receptor beta chains were all read from a single sample in a study of beta chain features in type 1 diabetes (dated by TCRdb to the late 2010s). Library preparation was by the immunoSEQ multiplex PCR assay. All of the isolated RNA was reverse transcribed with the High Capacity cDNA Reverse Transcription Kit, so expressed TCRB transcripts were sequenced. The table comes from immuneACCESS by way of TCRdb, which keeps in-frame sequences with V and J called. Part of the clones is missing from these tables; in studies checked, under half for an unresolved V gene and the rest for unknown reasons. This sample comprises around 350,000 clones, around 13% of them detected only once. Clones ranked in the top ten supply 0.015% to 0.02% of the sample. The sample was naive CD4+ T cells from blood. The sample's cell subset or site label, in plain terms: true naive CD4+ T cells. The receptors originated from a man aged 18 to 29 in good health.

Only a few counts were recorded for this clone. V gene TRBV28 combines with J gene TRBJ2-5, with a weak D call TRBD1 (6 bases). Trimming pared 5 bases from V and 1 base from J, leaving 11 bases between. Per germline, CDR1 MDHEN and CDR2 SYDVKM. CDR3 length: 14 amino acids. The CDR3 sequence is CASSPWTVQETQYF. CDR3 sequence (DNA): TGTGCCAGCAGTCCGTGGACAGTCCAAGAGACCCAGTACTTC.

This clone has more than one count but fewer than ten. The gene calls are TRBV29-1 and TRBJ2-7; a weak D match, TRBD2 (6 bases). This CDR3 contains 15 residues. Germline V gene data show CDR1 as SQVTM and CDR2 as ANQGSEA. V was pared by 1 base and J by 2 bases, with 15 bases between. The CDR3 is CSVEVGGGRPYEQYF. The CDR3 region has the DNA TGCAGCGTTGAAGTAGGTGGAGGGAGGCCCTACGAGCAGTACTTC.

The chain couples TRBV19 to TRBJ1-5, with a possible D match to TRBD1 (6 bases). V was cut by 3 bases and J by 4 bases, with 22 bases left in between. Per germline, CDR1 LNHDA and CDR2 SQIVND (reference sequence). This CDR3 is built from 18 residues. The DNA for the CDR3 is TGTGCCAGTAGTATGGGCCGGATAACCGGGACACCTAATCAGCCCCAGCATTTT. Its translation is CASSMGRITGTPNQPQHF.

This clone was observed a few times. Written as DNA, the CDR3 is TGTGCCAGCAGCTCCAAGCGAACTAGCACAGATACGCAGTATTTT. Its translation is CASSSKRTSTDTQYF. J is TRBJ2-3 and V is TRBV5-4, with D hard to call. The CDR3 is 15 residues long. V shed 3 bases and J shed 0 bases, with 11 bases lying between them. Germline loops: CDR1 SGHNT, CDR2 YYREEE (reference sequence).

The genes are TRBV4-3 and TRBJ2-5; D may be TRBD1 (5 bases). The V and J ends lost 0 bases and 2 bases respectively, with 19 bases between them. Germline-derived CDR1 and CDR2 are LGHNA and YSLEER. This CDR3 is 18 amino acids long. CDR3 nucleotide sequence: TGCGCCAGCAGCCAAGAGGCTCGGCTTGGCAGGGCACAAGAGACCCAGTACTTC. Translating gives CASSQEARLGRAQETQYF.

V gene TRBV27 combines with J gene TRBJ1-2; TRBD1 aligns across 8 bases. The CDR3 contains 14 residues. J lost 7 bases, V lost 4 bases, and 8 bases had no gene match. Germline V lookup: CDR1 MNHEY, CDR2 SMNVEV (reference sequence). The chain's CDR3 is CASSSLRGQVGYTF. The CDR3 DNA reads TGTGCCAGCAGTTCCCTCAGGGGGCAGGTTGGCTACACCTTC.

The rearrangement uses TRBV6-6 and TRBJ2-3; 11 nucleotides align to TRBD1. The junction had 8 bases not matched to a gene; V was cut back by 7 bases and J by 5 bases. The CDR3 runs 15 residues. Germline V gene sequence: CDR1 MNHNY, CDR2 SVGAGI (reference sequence). The CDR3 nucleotides read TGTGCCAGCATCGAACCGGGACAGGGGGTAGATACGCAGTATTTT. Residues: CASIEPGQGVDTQYF.

The table lists this clone with a few counts. This chain links TRBV11-2 with TRBJ2-1, with D uncertain. V lost 1 base to trimming and J lost 2 bases, with 9 bases between them. CDR1 SGHAT and CDR2 FQNNGV come from the germline V gene. The CDR3 contains 15 residues. CDR3 sequence reads: CASSLGAPPYNEQFF. DNA for the CDR3: TGTGCCAGCAGCTTAGGAGCGCCCCCCTACAATGAGCAGTTCTTC.

J is TRBJ2-2 and V is TRBV18, with D maybe TRBD1 (6 bases). The germline gives CDR1 KGHSH, CDR2 LQKENI. V lost 2 bases and J 3 bases, leaving 7 bases between the germline ends. The CDR3 extends over 14 amino acids. The chain's CDR3 is CASSPSGDTGELFF. CDR3 bases: TGTGCCAGCTCACCATCAGGGGACACCGGGGAGCTGTTTTTT.

This clone was seen a handful of times. The chain recombines TRBV7-2 with TRBJ2-5; D unresolved. The CDR3 extends over 14 amino acids. Germline-derived CDR1 and CDR2 are SGHTA and FQGNSA. V was clipped by 6 bases and J by 5 bases, with 16 bases between them. CDR3 loop: CASSPNPKWETQYF. The CDR3 DNA reads TGTGCCAGCAGTCCTAACCCTAAATGGGAGACCCAGTACTTC.

The chain uses TRBV28 and TRBJ2-2; 9 nucleotides match TRBD1. The CDR3 loop spans 15 amino acids. Per the germline V gene, CDR1 is MDHEN and CDR2 is SYDVKM. The ends lost 6 bases at V and 5 bases at J; junction bases unmatched: 7. The CDR3 sequence: CASSLPGQGTGELFF. CDR3 DNA sequence: TGTGCCAGCAGCCTGCCGGGACAGGGAACCGGGGAGCTGTTTTTT.

V usage is TRBV7-2 and J usage is TRBJ2-3, with 7 bases matching TRBD1. The CDR3 is 12 amino acids. The J segment lost 6 bases and the V segment lost 11 bases, leaving 8 bases of the junction unmatched. The germline V gene has CDR1 SGHTA and CDR2 FQGNSA. CDR3 sequence reads: CADGDSGDTQYF. The DNA for the CDR3 is TGTGCCGATGGGGACAGTGGGGATACGCAGTATTTT.

This clone was detected a few times. The chain is built from TRBV5-1 and TRBJ2-7, with a tentative D call TRBD1 (5 bases). Germline V gene sequence: CDR1 SGHRS, CDR2 YFSETQ. V lost 4 bases, J lost 3 bases, and 5 bases lay in between. The CDR3 has 11 residues. The CDR3 DNA reads as TGCGCCAGCAGCGACAGCTACGAGCAGTACTTC. It codes for CASSDSYEQYF.